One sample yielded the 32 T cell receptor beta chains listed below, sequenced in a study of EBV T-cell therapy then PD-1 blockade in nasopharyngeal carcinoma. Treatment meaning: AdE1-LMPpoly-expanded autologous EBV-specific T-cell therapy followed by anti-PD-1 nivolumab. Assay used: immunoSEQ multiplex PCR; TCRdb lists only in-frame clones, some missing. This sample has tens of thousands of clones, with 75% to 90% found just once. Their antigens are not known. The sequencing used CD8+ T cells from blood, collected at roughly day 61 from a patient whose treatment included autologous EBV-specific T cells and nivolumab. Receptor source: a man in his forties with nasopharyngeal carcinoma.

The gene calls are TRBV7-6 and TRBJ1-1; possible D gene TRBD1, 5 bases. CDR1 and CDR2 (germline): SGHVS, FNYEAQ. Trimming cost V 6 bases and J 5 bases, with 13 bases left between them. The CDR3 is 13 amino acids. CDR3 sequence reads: CASSPPGQTEAFF. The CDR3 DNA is TGTGCCAGCAGTCCCCCAGGGCAGACTGAAGCTTTCTTT.

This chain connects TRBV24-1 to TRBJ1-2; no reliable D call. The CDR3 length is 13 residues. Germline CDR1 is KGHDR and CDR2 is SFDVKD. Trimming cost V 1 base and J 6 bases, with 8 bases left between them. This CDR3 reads CATSDFGGDGYTF. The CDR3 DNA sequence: TGTGCCACCAGTGATTTCGGCGGGGATGGCTACACCTTC.

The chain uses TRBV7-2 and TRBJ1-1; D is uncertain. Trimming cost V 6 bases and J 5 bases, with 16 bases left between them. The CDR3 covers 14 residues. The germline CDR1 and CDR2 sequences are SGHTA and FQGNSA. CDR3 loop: CASSSQIRDTEAFF. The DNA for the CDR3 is TGTGCCAGCAGTTCTCAAATTAGGGATACTGAAGCTTTCTTT.

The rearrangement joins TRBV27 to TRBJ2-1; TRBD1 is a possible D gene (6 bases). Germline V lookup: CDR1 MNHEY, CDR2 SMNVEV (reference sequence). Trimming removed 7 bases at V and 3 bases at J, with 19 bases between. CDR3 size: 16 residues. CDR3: CASNPRPGHSYNEQFF. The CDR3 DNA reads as TGTGCCAGCAACCCTAGACCGGGACACAGCTACAATGAGCAGTTCTTC.

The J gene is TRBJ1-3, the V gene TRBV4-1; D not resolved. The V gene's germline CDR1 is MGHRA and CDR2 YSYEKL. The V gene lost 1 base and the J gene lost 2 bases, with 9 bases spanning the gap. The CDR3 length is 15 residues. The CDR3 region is CASSQGLSPGNTIYF. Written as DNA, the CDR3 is TGCGCCAGCAGCCAAGGGCTTAGTCCTGGAAACACCATATATTTT.

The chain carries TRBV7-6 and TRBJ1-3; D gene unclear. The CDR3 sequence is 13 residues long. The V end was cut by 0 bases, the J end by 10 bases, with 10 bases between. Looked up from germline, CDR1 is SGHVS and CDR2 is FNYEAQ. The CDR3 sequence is CASSLALTGTIYF. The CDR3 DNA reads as TGTGCCAGCAGCTTAGCGCTTACGGGAACCATATATTTT.

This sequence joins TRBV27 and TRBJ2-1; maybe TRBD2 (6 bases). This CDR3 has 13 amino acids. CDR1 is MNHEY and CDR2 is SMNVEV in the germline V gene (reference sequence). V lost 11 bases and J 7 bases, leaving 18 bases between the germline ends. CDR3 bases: TGTGCCCTAGTCCGGGACTCGGCAAATGAGCAGTTCTTC. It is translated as CALVRDSANEQFF.

The CDR3 sequence is CASSRLDRQETQYF. The CDR3, as DNA: TGTGCCAGCAGCCGGCTGGACAGGCAAGAGACCCAGTACTTC. This chain links TRBV9 with TRBJ2-5; 7 nucleotides agree with TRBD1. Losses at the gene ends were 4 bases for V and 2 bases for J; bases not matched to a gene: 5. The CDR3 is made up of 14 amino acids. The germline CDR1 and CDR2 sequences are SGDLS and YYNGEE. The whole variable domain, filled in from reference TRBV9 and TRBJ2-5, reads DSGVTQTPKHLITATGQRVTLRCSPRSGDLSVYWYQQSLDQGLQFLIQYYNGEERAKGNILERFSAQQFPDLHSELNLSSLELGDSALYFCASSRLDRQETQYFGPGTRLLVL.

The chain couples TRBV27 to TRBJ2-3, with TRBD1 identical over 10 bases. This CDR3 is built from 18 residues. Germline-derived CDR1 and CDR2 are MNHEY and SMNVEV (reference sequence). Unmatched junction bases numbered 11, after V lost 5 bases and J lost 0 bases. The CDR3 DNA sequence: TGTGCCAGCAGTCCGATCATCCGGACAGGGGGAAGCACAGATACGCAGTATTTT. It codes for CASSPIIRTGGSTDTQYF.

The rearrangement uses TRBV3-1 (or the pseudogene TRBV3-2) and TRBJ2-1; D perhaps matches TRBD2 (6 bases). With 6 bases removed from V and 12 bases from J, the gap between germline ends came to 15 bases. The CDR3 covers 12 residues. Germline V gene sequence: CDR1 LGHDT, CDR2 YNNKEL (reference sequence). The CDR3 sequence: CASRGLPQGQFF. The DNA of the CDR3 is TGTGCCAGCAGAGGACTACCTCAGGGGCAGTTCTTC.

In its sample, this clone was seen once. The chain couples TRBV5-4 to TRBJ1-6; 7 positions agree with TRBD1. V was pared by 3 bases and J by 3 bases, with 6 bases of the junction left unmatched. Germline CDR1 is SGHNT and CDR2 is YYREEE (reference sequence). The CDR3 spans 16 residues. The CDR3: CASSSEGAGYNSPLHF. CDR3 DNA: TGTGCCAGCAGCTCCGAGGGGGCAGGCTATAATTCACCCCTCCACTTT.

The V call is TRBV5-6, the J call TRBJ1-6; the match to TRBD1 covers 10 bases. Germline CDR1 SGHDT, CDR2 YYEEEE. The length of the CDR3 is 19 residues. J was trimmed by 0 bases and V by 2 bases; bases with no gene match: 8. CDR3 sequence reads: CASSFPGQGFSSYNSPLHF. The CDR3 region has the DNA TGTGCCAGCAGCTTTCCGGGACAGGGGTTCAGCTCCTATAATTCACCCCTCCACTTT. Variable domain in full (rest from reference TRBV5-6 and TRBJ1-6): DAGVTQSPTHLIKTRGQQVTLRCSPKSGHDTVSWYQQALGQGPQFIFQYYEEEERQRGNFPDRFSGHQFPNYSSELNVNALLLGDSALYLCASSFPGQGFSSYNSPLHFGNGTRLTVT.

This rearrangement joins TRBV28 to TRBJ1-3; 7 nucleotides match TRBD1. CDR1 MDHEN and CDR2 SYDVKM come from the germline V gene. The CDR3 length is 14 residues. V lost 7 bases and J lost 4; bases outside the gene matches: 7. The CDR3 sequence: CASTRGVPGNTIYF. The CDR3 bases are TGTGCCAGCACCAGGGGGGTTCCCGGAAACACCATATATTTT.

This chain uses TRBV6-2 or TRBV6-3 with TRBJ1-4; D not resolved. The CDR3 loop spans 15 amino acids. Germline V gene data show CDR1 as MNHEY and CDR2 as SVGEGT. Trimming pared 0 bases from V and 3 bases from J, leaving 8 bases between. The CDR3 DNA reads TGTGCCAGCAGTTACTCGCTCCGGTCTAATGAAAAACTGTTTTTT. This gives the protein CASSYSLRSNEKLFF.

The CDR3 region has the DNA TGTGCCAGCAGTGAATACGGGACAGGGGCCTACGAGCAGTACTTC. Protein sequence: CASSEYGTGAYEQYF. This chain connects TRBV6-1 to TRBJ2-7; 10 positions match TRBD1. Germline V lookup: CDR1 MNHNS, CDR2 SASEGT. With 2 bases clipped from V and 2 bases from J, the junction kept 3 bases outside the gene matches. This CDR3 is built from 15 residues.

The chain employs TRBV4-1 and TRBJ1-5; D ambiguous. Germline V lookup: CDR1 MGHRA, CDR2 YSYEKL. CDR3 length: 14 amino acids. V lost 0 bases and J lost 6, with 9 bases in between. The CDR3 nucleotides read TGCGCCAGCAGCCAAGATTCGAGGGCTCAGCCCCAGCATTTT. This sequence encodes CASSQDSRAQPQHF.

The CDR3 bases are TGCGCCAGCAGCCAATATTTTGGCGCTGAAGCTTTCTTT. It encodes CASSQYFGAEAFF. This chain uses TRBV4-3 with TRBJ1-1; D is unresolved. Germline values: CDR1 LGHNA, CDR2 YSLEER. There are 13 residues in the CDR3. Trimming stripped 2 bases from V and 6 bases from J, with 10 bases between.

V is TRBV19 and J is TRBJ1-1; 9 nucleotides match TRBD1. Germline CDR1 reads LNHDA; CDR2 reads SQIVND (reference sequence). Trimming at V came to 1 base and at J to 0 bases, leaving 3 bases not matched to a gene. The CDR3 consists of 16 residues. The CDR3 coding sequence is TGTGCCAGTAGTATAGGGACAGGGGTTATGAACACTGAAGCTTTCTTT. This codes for CASSIGTGVMNTEAFF.

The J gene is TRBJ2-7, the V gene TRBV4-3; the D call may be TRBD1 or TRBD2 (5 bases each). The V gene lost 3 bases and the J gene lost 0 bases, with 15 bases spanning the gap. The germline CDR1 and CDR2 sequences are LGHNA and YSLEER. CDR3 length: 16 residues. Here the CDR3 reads CASSQEGTYSSYEQYF. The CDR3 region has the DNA TGCGCCAGCAGCCAGGAAGGGACCTATAGCTCCTACGAGCAGTACTTC.

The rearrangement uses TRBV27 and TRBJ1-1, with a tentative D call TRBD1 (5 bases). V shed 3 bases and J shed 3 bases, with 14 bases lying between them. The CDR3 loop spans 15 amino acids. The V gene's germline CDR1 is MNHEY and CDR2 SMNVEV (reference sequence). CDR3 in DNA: TGTGCCAGCAGTTTCCCCACAGGAGTGGACACTGAAGCTTTCTTT. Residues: CASSFPTGVDTEAFF.

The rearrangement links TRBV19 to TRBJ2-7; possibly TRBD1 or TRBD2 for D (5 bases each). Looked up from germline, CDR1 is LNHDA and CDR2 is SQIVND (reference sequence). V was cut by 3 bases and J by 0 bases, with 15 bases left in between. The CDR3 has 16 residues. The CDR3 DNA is TGTGCCAGTAGTATCGGGGACGGACGGCTCTCCTACGAGCAGTACTTC. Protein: CASSIGDGRLSYEQYF.

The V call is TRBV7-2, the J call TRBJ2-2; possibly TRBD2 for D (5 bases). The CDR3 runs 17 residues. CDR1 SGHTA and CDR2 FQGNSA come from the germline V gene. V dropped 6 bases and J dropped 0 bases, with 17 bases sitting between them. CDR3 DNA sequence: TGTGCCAGCAGGTCTAGCCGGACCGTCGCGAACACCGGGGAGCTGTTTTTT. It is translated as CASRSSRTVANTGELFF.

The CDR3: CASSSIDTGANVLTF. The CDR3 region has the DNA TGTGCCAGTAGTTCTATAGACACTGGGGCCAACGTCCTGACTTTC. The rearrangement uses TRBV19 and TRBJ2-6; D is ambiguous. The V gene lost 5 bases and the J gene lost 2 bases, with 10 bases spanning the gap. Germline lookup yields CDR1 LNHDA and CDR2 SQIVND (reference sequence). The CDR3 loop spans 15 amino acids.

CDR3 sequence: CASSGSYEQYF. CDR3 bases: TGTGCCAGCAGCGGCTCCTACGAGCAGTACTTC. The chain has TRBV9 and TRBJ2-7, with D unresolved. The CDR3 runs 11 residues. The germline CDR1 and CDR2 sequences are SGDLS and YYNGEE. Trimming shortened V by 3 bases and J by 0 bases, and 1 base separated the two germline ends.

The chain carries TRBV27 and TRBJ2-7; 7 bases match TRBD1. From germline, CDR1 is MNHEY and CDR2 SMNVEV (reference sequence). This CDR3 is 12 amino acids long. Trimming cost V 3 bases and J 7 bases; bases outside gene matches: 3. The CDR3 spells CASSLGQSEQYF. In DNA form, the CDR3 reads TGTGCCAGCAGTTTGGGACAGTCTGAGCAGTACTTC.

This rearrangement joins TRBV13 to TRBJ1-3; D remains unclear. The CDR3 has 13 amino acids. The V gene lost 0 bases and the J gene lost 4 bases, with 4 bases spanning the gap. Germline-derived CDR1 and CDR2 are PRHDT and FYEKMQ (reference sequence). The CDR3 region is CASSLGEGNTIYF. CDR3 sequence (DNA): TGTGCCAGCAGCTTAGGGGAGGGAAACACCATATATTTT.

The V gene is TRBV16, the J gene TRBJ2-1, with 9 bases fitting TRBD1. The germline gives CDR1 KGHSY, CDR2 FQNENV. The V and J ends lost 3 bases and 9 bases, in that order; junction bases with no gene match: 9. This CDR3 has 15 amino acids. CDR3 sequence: CASSQPDRGNGEQFF. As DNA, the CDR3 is TGTGCCAGCAGCCAGCCGGACAGGGGAAACGGTGAGCAGTTCTTC.

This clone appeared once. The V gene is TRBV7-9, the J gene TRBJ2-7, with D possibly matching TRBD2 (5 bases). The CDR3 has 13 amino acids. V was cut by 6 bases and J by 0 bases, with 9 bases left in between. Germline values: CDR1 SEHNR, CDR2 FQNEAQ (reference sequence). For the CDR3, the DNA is TGTGCCAGCAGTGGTACTAGCTCCTACGAGCAGTACTTC. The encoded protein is CASSGTSSYEQYF.

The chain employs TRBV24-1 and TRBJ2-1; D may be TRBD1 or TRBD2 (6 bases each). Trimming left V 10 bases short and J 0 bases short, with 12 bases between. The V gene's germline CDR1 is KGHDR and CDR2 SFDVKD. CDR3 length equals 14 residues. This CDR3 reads CATEGGSSYNEQFF. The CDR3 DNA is TGTGCCACAGAGGGGGGAAGCTCCTACAATGAGCAGTTCTTC.

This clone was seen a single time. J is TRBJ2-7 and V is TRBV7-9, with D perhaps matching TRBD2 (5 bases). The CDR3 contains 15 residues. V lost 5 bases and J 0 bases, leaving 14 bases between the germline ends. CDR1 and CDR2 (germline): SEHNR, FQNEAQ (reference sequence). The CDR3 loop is CASSPVGASSYEQYF. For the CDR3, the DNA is TGTGCCAGCAGCCCCGTGGGAGCCAGCTCCTACGAGCAGTACTTC.

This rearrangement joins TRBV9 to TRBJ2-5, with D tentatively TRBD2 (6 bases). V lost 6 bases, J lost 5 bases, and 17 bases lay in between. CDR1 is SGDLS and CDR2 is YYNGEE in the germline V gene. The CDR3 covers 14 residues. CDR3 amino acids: CASTRGSGVETQYF. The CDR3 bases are TGTGCCAGCACCCGGGGGTCCGGCGTGGAGACCCAGTACTTC.

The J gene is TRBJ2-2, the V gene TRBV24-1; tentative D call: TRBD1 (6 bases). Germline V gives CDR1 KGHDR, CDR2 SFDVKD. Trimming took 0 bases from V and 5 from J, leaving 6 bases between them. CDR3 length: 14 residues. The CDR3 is CATSDLTGTGELFF. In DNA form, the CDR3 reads TGTGCCACCAGTGATTTGACAGGGACCGGGGAGCTGTTTTTT.